This T cell receptor (beta chain) was obtained from a study of T cells in Graves' hyperthyroidism and ophthalmopathy (dated 2019 in TCRdb). In the study overall: Peripheral blood samples were taken at initial diagnosis, before any treatment was given. TCR V-J signatures able to tell the groups apart were searched for in a discovery cohort of 95 or so patients, of whom roughly 42 had Graves' ophthalmopathy and under 65 had stable Graves' hyperthyroidism. An independent validation cohort of around 19 hyperthyroidism patients and about 15 patients who later progressed to ophthalmopathy tested prospective prediction of ophthalmopathy. The 90 to 100 discovery patients were randomly split 7:3 into training and test sets. The study also compared thyroid tissue and blood T-cell repertoires from five or six Graves' hyperthyroidism patients. After blood sampling, hyperthyroidism patients were treated with methimazole at a starting dose of 30 mg daily, and ophthalmopathy patients were treated with high-dose intravenous methylprednisolone. The paper reports TCR Vbeta CDR3 sequencing of about 140 peripheral blood samples: some 44 ophthalmopathy, fewer than 80 hyperthyroidism and 17 progressor patients.

Per the germline V gene (reference sequence), LGHDT is the CDR1 and YNNKEL is the CDR2. Germline trimming amounts to 2 bases on V and 7 bases on J, with 7 as the count of junction bases outside the gene matches. The CDR3 sequence holds 14 residues, the cysteine and phenylalanine included. The read is trimmed to its CDR3 DNA, 42 bases read in frame from base 1. TCR beta CDR3 regions were amplified from RNA transcripts. For the first round of RT-PCR on the TCR CDR3, the HTBI primer set was used together with the Qiagen OneStep RT-PCR kit. Libraries were constructed in a second round of multiplex PCR, after which size selection and purification were carried out. Libraries were sequenced paired-end with 100 bp reads on an Illumina HiSeq2000. Concerning the study's data processing: SOAPnuke was used to process the raw data, removing reads that contained adapters or uncalled bases, had a mean Phred below 15, or lacked an exact match to the constant primer or identifier. COPE v1.2.5 was used to merge the high-quality paired reads, and each unique nucleotide sequence was defined as a clonotype. MiTCR v1.1 was used to align clonotypes to the IMGT TRBV, TRBD and TRBJ reference segments. The analysis included only V-J combinations with a frequency above 0.0001, which together covered approximately 99% of the repertoires. A TCS score was defined as the ratio between F50 (clonal expansion) and ExV (chaos), using BLOSUM62-based TCRdist between CDR3 peptides within each V-J. Welch's t-statistics and random forest reduced roughly 530 V-J features to 13, which were used in a naive Bayes classifier (R e1071). TCRdb handled the public reads itself, with Q25 trimming in fastp and clone calling in MiXCR, and kept productive beta chains. Each entry merges the rows of one CDR3 protein and shows their most common DNA and genes. In this record, the V and J calls reflect TCRdb's handling and not the investigators' own analysis. The sample contains a few hundred thousand distinct CDR3 sequences, approximately 23% of them found a single time. The top ten clonotypes cover approximately 49% of the sample.

Only a few counts were recorded for this clonotype. The antigen it recognizes is unknown. The record has no base qualities; no much larger clone is one base away. On the study overall, not on this receptor specifically: A 13 V-J signature model separated ophthalmopathy from stable hyperthyroidism, with roughly 88% sensitivity and 81.08% specificity in cross-validation and 80%/75% in testing. Sample size was not statistically predetermined, and blinding of investigators to group allocation was not performed. Most expanded thyroid clonotypes (frequency above 0.001) were also found in blood, which suggests that blood repertoires may mirror thyroid immune responses. During validation, the model predicted progression to ophthalmopathy a median of around 7 months ahead of onset, with approximately 71% sensitivity and about 75% specificity.

Ophthalmopathy patients had moderately to severely active disease, Clinical Activity Score of at least 3, NOSPECS grade of at least 4, and duration under 3 months. Any patient with an uncontrolled infection, another autoimmune disease, pregnancy or lactation was excluded. Diagnoses were established on the basis of clinical symptoms, serum thyroxine and TRAb, thyroid ultrasound, and orbital computed tomography. PBMCs were isolated from about 9.2 ml of fresh peripheral blood by Ficoll-Paque density gradient centrifugation. Total RNA was extracted with Trizol reagent, and quality was checked on an Agilent 2100 Bioanalyzer.

The rearrangement combines TRBV3-1 with TRBJ1-2, and TRBD1 aligns with 7 junction nucleotides. Sequencing was performed on blood. The TCR comes from a woman between 70 and 85 years old with Graves' ophthalmopathy. In nucleotide form, the sequence is TGTGCCAGCAGCCAACAATCGACAGGGTCTGGCTACACCTTC. This gives the protein CASSQQSTGSGYTF.